This T cell receptor (beta chain) was retrieved from a study of blood T cell repertoires in COVID-19. Study at large: The origin of the acute and convalescent COVID-19 samples was the United States, Italy and Spain. The analysed material was cDNA or gDNA that came from T cells, B-cell-depleted T cells, or PBMCs.

In the authors' workflow: The assay estimated nucleated cells by amplifying reference gene primers. Here immunoSEQ multiplex PCR was the method, and the copy in TCRdb shows in-frame clones only, minus some. Clonal size and the V and J genes are those of that table, whereas D and trimming came from the DNA. Of 150,000 to 190,000 clones listed, 80% to 90% are singletons. The sequence came from a woman between 70 and 85 years old with acute or convalescent COVID-19. Sequencing input: peripheral blood.

CDR3: CASSGLAGVYRSYNEQFF. Here the CDR3 DNA reads TGTGCCAGCAGCGGACTAGCGGGGGTCTATCGCTCCTACAATGAGCAGTTCTTC. J is TRBJ2-1 and V is TRBV28, with 13 bases aligning to TRBD2. After removal of 6 bases from V and 0 bases from J, the junction contained 8 bases not matched to a gene. The CDR3 consists of 18 residues. CDR1 MDHEN and CDR2 SYDVKM come from the germline V gene.